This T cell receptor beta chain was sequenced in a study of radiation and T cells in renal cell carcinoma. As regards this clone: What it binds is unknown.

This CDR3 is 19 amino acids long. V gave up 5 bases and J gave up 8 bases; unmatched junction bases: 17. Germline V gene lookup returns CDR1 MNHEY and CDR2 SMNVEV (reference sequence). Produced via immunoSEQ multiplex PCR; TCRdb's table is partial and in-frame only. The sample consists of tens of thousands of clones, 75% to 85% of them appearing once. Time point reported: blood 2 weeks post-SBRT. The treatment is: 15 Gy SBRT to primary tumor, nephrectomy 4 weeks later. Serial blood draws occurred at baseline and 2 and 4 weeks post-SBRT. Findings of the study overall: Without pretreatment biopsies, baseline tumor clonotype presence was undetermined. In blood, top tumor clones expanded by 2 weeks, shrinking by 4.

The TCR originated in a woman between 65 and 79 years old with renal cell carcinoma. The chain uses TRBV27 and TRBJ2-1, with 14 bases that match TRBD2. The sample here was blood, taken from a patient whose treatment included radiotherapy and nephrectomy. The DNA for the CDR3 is TGTGCCAGCAGTACTATCTTATCGGGACTAGCGGGAGATCAGGATGAGCAGTTCTTC. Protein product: CASSTILSGLAGDQDEQFF.